One and the same sample provided the 32 T cell receptor beta chains below, sequenced in a study of CD8 T cells in Susac syndrome (dated by TCRdb to the late 2010s). Libraries were built with the immunoSEQ multiplex PCR assay. RNA was extracted using the RNeasy kit, and roughly 0.45 to 1 microgram was reverse transcribed with random hexamers. Through fastp at Q25 and MiXCR, TCRdb rebuilt clones from the public reads, retaining in-frame beta chains. Identical CDR3 protein sequences are pooled into one entry, listed with their most common genes and DNA. The sample yields under 550,000 distinct CDR3 sequences; 85% to 90% were counted once. The top ten constitute approximately 0.11% of the sample. The sequencing sample was made of CD8+ T cells from PBMCs. The receptors were gathered from a human donor with multiple sclerosis.

The chain couples TRBV12-3 or TRBV12-4 to TRBJ1-1; D not certain. The CDR3 length is 12 residues. V lost 6 bases to trimming and J lost 4 bases, with 9 bases between them. CDR3 residues: CASRQNPTEAFF. The CDR3 coding sequence is TGTGCCAGCAGGCAAAACCCCACTGAAGCTTTCTTT.

The gene calls are TRBV4-1 and TRBJ1-1; D remains unclear. Trimming pared 3 bases from V and 1 base from J, leaving 9 bases between. CDR3 length equals 14 residues. Germline CDR1 MGHRA, CDR2 YSYEKL. The CDR3: CASSHALGNTEAFF. The CDR3 coding sequence is TGCGCCAGCAGCCACGCTCTGGGGAACACTGAAGCTTTCTTT.

The sample holds one count of this clonotype. This chain uses TRBV27 with TRBJ1-2; D may be TRBD1 (5 bases). The CDR3 sequence is 14 residues long. V gave up 5 bases and J gave up 4 bases, with 14 bases separating them. Germline CDR1 is MNHEY and CDR2 is SMNVEV (reference sequence). DNA of the CDR3: TGTGCCAGCAGTAGGGGAGGGAACGTCTATGGCTACACCTTC. This codes for CASSRGGNVYGYTF.

V gene TRBV12-3 or TRBV12-4 combines with J gene TRBJ2-3; no clear D gene. This CDR3 region has 12 residues. With 8 bases removed from V and 8 bases from J, the gap between germline ends came to 14 bases. The CDR3 here is CASSGSGGTQYF. The CDR3 DNA is TGTGCCAGCTCGGGTTCAGGCGGTACGCAGTATTTT.

This clonotype was detected a few times. The chain carries TRBV6-5 and TRBJ2-1, with D maybe TRBD2 (6 bases). Trimming removed 2 bases from V and 0 bases from J, with 8 bases in between. The germline gives CDR1 MNHEY, CDR2 SVGAGI. The CDR3 is 15 residues long. This chain's CDR3 is CASSYLGSSYNEQFF. DNA for the CDR3: TGTGCCAGCAGTTACCTCGGGAGCTCCTACAATGAGCAGTTCTTC.

The chain has TRBV5-4 and TRBJ2-3; the match to TRBD2 covers 14 bases. From germline, CDR1 is SGHNT and CDR2 YYREEE (reference sequence). This CDR3 comprises 18 residues. Germline trimming cut 0 bases from V and 2 bases from J; bases unmatched to any gene: 5. The CDR3 sequence is CASSLVGTSGGYTDTQYF. The CDR3 nucleotides are TGTGCCAGCAGCTTGGTAGGGACTAGCGGGGGTTACACAGATACGCAGTATTTT.

About this clonotype: An end of the junction differs from the germline gene, which may be a read error. The V call is TRBV6-1, the J call TRBJ2-7; D gene uncertain. Germline CDR1 MNHNS, CDR2 SASEGT. The CDR3 extends over 13 amino acids. The CDR3 sequence: CASSADISYQQYF. The CDR3, as DNA: TGTGCCAGCAGTGCGGATATCTCCTACCAGCAGTACTTC.

The chain combines TRBV11-2 with TRBJ2-1; 9 bases align to TRBD2. V gave up 7 bases and J gave up 4 bases; unmatched junction bases: 11. This CDR3 has 16 residues. Germline assignment: CDR1 SGHAT and CDR2 FQNNGV. The CDR3 reads CASTGTSSAIYNEQFF. The CDR3 DNA sequence: TGTGCCAGCACCGGGACTAGCTCGGCCATTTACAATGAGCAGTTCTTC.

The chain links TRBV7-9 to TRBJ2-2; D might be TRBD1 (6 bases). The CDR3 has 16 residues. Germline-derived CDR1 and CDR2 are SEHNR and FQNEAQ (reference sequence). Between the trimmed V and J ends, which lost 5 bases and 1 base, there was a span of 14 bases. The CDR3 reads CASSRPAGENTGELFF. CDR3 nucleotides: TGTGCCAGCAGCCGTCCGGCAGGGGAGAACACCGGGGAGCTGTTTTTT.

The rearrangement links TRBV9 to TRBJ2-4; no definite D call. The CDR3 loop spans 16 amino acids. The V gene lost 0 bases and the J gene lost 0 bases, with 10 bases spanning the gap. Germline values: CDR1 SGDLS, CDR2 YYNGEE. The CDR3 coding sequence is TGTGCCAGCAGCGTAGGAGGCAGTCTAGCCAAAAACATTCAGTACTTC. Translation gives CASSVGGSLAKNIQYF.

The genes are TRBV11-2 and TRBJ2-4; TRBD1 might be the D (5 bases). The CDR3 has 15 amino acids. Germline CDR1 reads SGHAT; CDR2 reads FQNNGV. Trimming took 8 bases from V and 5 from J, leaving 19 bases between them. The CDR3 region is CASRWGFSHENIQYF. In nucleotides, the CDR3 is TGTGCCAGCCGCTGGGGCTTTAGCCACGAAAACATTCAGTACTTC.

This chain connects TRBV27 to TRBJ2-2; a weak D match, TRBD2 (5 bases). V was clipped by 2 bases and J by 1 base, with 8 bases between them. Germline V lookup: CDR1 MNHEY, CDR2 SMNVEV (reference sequence). The CDR3 contains 15 residues. The CDR3 nucleotides read TGTGCCAGCAGTTTAGGACTTTTGAACACCGGGGAGCTGTTTTTT. Amino acids: CASSLGLLNTGELFF.

The chain has TRBV7-9 and TRBJ2-5, with D unresolved. The CDR3 has 18 amino acids. V lost 4 bases to trimming and J lost 1 base, with 22 bases between them. Germline lookup yields CDR1 SEHNR and CDR2 FQNEAQ (reference sequence). The CDR3 reads CASSSLSGPAVLQETQYF. CDR3 DNA sequence: TGTGCCAGCAGCTCCCTATCGGGTCCGGCAGTCCTCCAAGAGACCCAGTACTTC.

This sequence joins TRBV16 and TRBJ1-2; D uncertain. The CDR3 runs to 13 residues. V was shortened by 1 base and J by 1 base, with 4 bases between the two germline ends. Germline assignment: CDR1 KGHSY and CDR2 FQNENV. The CDR3 region has the DNA TGTGCCAGCAGCCAATATGATAACTATGGCTACACCTTC. It encodes CASSQYDNYGYTF.

Here the CDR3 DNA reads TGTGCCAGCAGCGTACCGACGACGGGACAGCAGTACCAAGAGACCCAGTACTTC. Translation gives CASSVPTTGQQYQETQYF. This sequence joins TRBV7-4 and TRBJ2-5; 7 nucleotides align to TRBD1. This CDR3 has 18 amino acids. The V gene's germline CDR1 is SGHVT and CDR2 SQSDAQ. With 5 bases clipped from V and 0 bases from J, the junction kept 15 bases outside the gene matches.

The chain carries TRBV20-1 and TRBJ2-1; 9 bases line up with TRBD2. Germline V gene lookup returns CDR1 DFQATT and CDR2 SNEGSKA (reference sequence). The CDR3 loop spans 15 amino acids. The trim removed 0 bases at V and 7 bases at J, leaving 7 bases unmatched. CDR3: CSARDLWLAGNEQFF. As DNA, the CDR3 is TGCAGTGCTAGAGACTTGTGGCTAGCGGGGAATGAGCAGTTCTTC.

The chain joins TRBV7-2 to TRBJ1-2; TRBD1 aligns across 9 bases. The CDR3 totals 14 residues. Germline V gives CDR1 SGHTA, CDR2 FQGNSA. The V gene end was trimmed by 5 bases and the J gene end by 6 bases; junction bases not matched to a gene: 7. The CDR3 DNA reads TGTGCCAGCAGCCGGGGACAGGGAGTTGATGGCTACACCTTC. As protein: CASSRGQGVDGYTF.

This rearrangement joins TRBV12-3 or TRBV12-4 to TRBJ2-2; 8 bases agree with TRBD2. With V trimmed by 4 bases and J by 7 bases, 5 bases remained unmatched. This CDR3 is 14 amino acids long. The CDR3 DNA reads as TGTGCCAGCAGTTCCCAGGGACTAGGCGGGGAGCTGTTTTTT. As protein: CASSSQGLGGELFF.

The chain employs TRBV12-5 and TRBJ2-3; D is undetermined. Trimming stripped 7 bases from V and 2 bases from J, with 10 bases between. The length of the CDR3 is 13 residues. Germline V lookup: CDR1 LGHNT, CDR2 FRNRAP. This CDR3 is CASAIDHTDTQYF. CDR3 sequence (DNA): TGTGCTAGTGCCATTGATCACACAGATACGCAGTATTTT. Supplemented by reference TRBV12-5 and TRBJ2-3, the full variable domain reads DARVTQTPRHKVTEMGQEVTMRCQPILGHNTVFWYRQTMMQGLELLAYFRNRAPLDDSGMPKDRFSAEMPDATLATLKIQPSEPRDSAVYFCASAIDHTDTQYFGPGTRLTVL.

V is TRBV27 and J is TRBJ2-3, with 8 bases fitting TRBD1. Trimming at V came to 8 bases and at J to 2 bases, leaving 3 bases not matched to a gene. This CDR3 is 13 amino acids long. Germline V gives CDR1 MNHEY, CDR2 SMNVEV (reference sequence). CDR3 sequence (DNA): TGTGCCAGCCAGGGGGCCCTCACAGATACGCAGTATTTT. Residues: CASQGALTDTQYF.

Comments on this clonotype: One end of the junction fails to match germline, which may point to a read error. The V and J genes are TRBV28 and TRBJ1-1; maybe TRBD1 (5 bases). This CDR3 contains 17 residues. Germline CDR1 MDHEN, CDR2 SYDVKM. CDR3 bases: TGTGCCAGCAGCTTATACCGGGACGCTTCGATGAACACTGAAGCTTTCTTT. This codes for CASSLYRDASMNTEAFF.

The gene calls are TRBV28 and TRBJ1-5; 7 positions agree with TRBD1. Trimming cost V 5 bases and J 2 bases; bases outside gene matches: 6. CDR3 length: 15 amino acids. Germline lookup yields CDR1 MDHEN and CDR2 SYDVKM. CDR3 nucleotides: TGTGCCAGCAGTCCCAGGGGGGTGGGCAATCAGCCCCAGCATTTT. This codes for CASSPRGVGNQPQHF.

The chain uses TRBV30 and TRBJ2-4, with 8 positions matching TRBD1. Unmatched junction bases numbered 1, after V lost 3 bases and J lost 3 bases. This CDR3 spans 13 amino acids. Germline V gives CDR1 GTSNPN, CDR2 SVGIG (reference sequence). The CDR3 DNA sequence: TGTGCCTGGAGGGGGACAGGCAAAAACATTCAGTACTTC. Its protein is CAWRGTGKNIQYF.

The chain links TRBV4-1 to TRBJ1-4; D possibly corresponds to TRBD1 (5 bases). V gave up 0 bases and J gave up 8 bases, with 16 bases separating them. There are 16 residues in the CDR3. Germline CDR1 reads MGHRA; CDR2 reads YSYEKL. CDR3 nucleotides: TGCGCCAGCAGCCAAGAGGTGACAGTGGGGAGAGAAAAACTGTTTTTT. Its translation is CASSQEVTVGREKLFF.

The chain employs TRBV20-1 and TRBJ2-7; D tentatively reads TRBD1 or TRBD2 (6 bases each). The V gene's germline CDR1 is DFQATT and CDR2 SNEGSKA (reference sequence). The CDR3 has 13 residues. The V gene lost 2 bases and the J gene lost 5 bases, with 13 bases spanning the gap. This chain's CDR3 is CSARYGGQNEQYF. The CDR3 DNA reads as TGCAGTGCTAGATATGGGGGGCAGAACGAGCAGTACTTC.

The J gene is TRBJ1-4, the V gene TRBV6-1; tentatively, D is TRBD1 (5 bases). CDR3 length equals 13 residues. CDR1 is MNHNS and CDR2 is SASEGT in the germline V gene. V was trimmed by 8 bases and J by 10 bases, leaving 17 bases between them. The CDR3 DNA is TGTGCCAGCGCAGGGTCGGGGGTAGGAAAACTGTTTTTT. Protein: CASAGSGVGKLFF.

The J gene is TRBJ2-1, the V gene TRBV11-3; TRBD2 might be the D (6 bases). Trimming took off 1 base at V and 5 bases at J, with 27 bases between the two ends. CDR1 and CDR2 (germline): SGHNT, YENEEA. The CDR3 is 20 amino acids. The CDR3: CASSLGGGAVLGNSDNEQFF. The CDR3 bases are TGTGCCAGCAGCTTAGGAGGCGGGGCAGTTCTAGGCAACTCGGACAATGAGCAGTTCTTC.

V is TRBV6-6 and J is TRBJ2-7, with a possible D match to TRBD1 (5 bases). CDR1 is MNHNY, CDR2 SVGAGI, per germline (reference sequence). The germline V and J ends were trimmed by 2 bases and 3 bases, with 14 bases remaining between them. There are 15 residues in the CDR3. In nucleotides, the CDR3 is TGTGCCAGCAGTTACCCCCAGGGATCAGGCTACGAGCAGTACTTC. It codes for CASSYPQGSGYEQYF.

CDR3: CASSQRGDRGPTGELFF. DNA for the CDR3: TGCGCCAGCAGTCAAAGGGGGGACAGGGGGCCGACCGGGGAGCTGTTTTTT. This chain links TRBV23-1 with TRBJ2-2; 12 nucleotides align to TRBD1. TRBV23-1 is identified as an open reading frame with a role that is uncertain. The CDR3 is 17 residues long. With 2 bases clipped from V and 5 bases from J, the junction kept 6 bases outside the gene matches.

V and J are TRBV29-1 and TRBJ2-7, with D possibly TRBD2 on 7 matching bases. This CDR3 is built from 13 residues. CDR1 and CDR2 (germline): SQVTM, ANQGSEA. V lost 1 base and J lost 5, with 12 bases in between. CDR3 DNA sequence: TGCAGCGTTGAAGGCCAGGGGAGGGACGAGCAGTACTTC. It yields the protein CSVEGQGRDEQYF.

The gene calls are TRBV20-1 and TRBJ1-1; D perhaps matches TRBD1 (6 bases). Germline V gives CDR1 DFQATT, CDR2 SNEGSKA (reference sequence). The CDR3 spans 15 residues. V was cut by 0 bases and J by 0 bases, with 11 bases left in between. CDR3 sequence reads: CSAREGGAVNTEAFF. Written as DNA, the CDR3 is TGCAGTGCTAGAGAGGGGGGCGCGGTGAACACTGAAGCTTTCTTT.

The CDR3 coding sequence is TGCGCCAGCAGCCACCAGACAGATAGCAATCAGCCCCAGCATTTT. Translation gives CASSHQTDSNQPQHF. The chain links TRBV4-1 to TRBJ1-5, with a tentative D call TRBD1 (5 bases). V dropped 3 bases and J dropped 0 bases, with 9 bases sitting between them. The CDR3 has 15 residues. Germline V CDR1 and CDR2: MGHRA, YSYEKL.